The 24 T cell receptor beta chains below all came from one sample that was sequenced in a study of blood T cells in healthy people across ages. Through a sample-barcoded 5' primer and a J-beta primer mix, a second PCR was run for roughly 7 to 12 cycles. One entry per CDR3 protein results from TCRdb running MiXCR on the 5' RACE reads. The profile shows fewer than 1.5 million distinct CDR3 sequences, about 43% of them singletons. The sequenced sample consisted of blood. Every receptor here comes from a woman under 30 in good health.

For this clonotype: One base away lies a much larger clone, so this may be a sequencing read error. J is TRBJ2-1 and V is TRBV10-3; TRBD2 aligns across 9 bases. The V and J ends lost 2 bases and 10 bases, in that order; junction bases with no gene match: 9. Germline-derived CDR1 and CDR2 are ENHRY and SYGVKD. The CDR3 length is 15 residues. This CDR3 is CAISEELAGPYEQFF. The CDR3 region has the DNA TGTGCCATCAGTGAGGAGCTAGCGGGACCCTACGAGCAGTTCTTC.

The genes are TRBV5-1 and TRBJ2-7, with a possible D match to TRBD1 (5 bases). Germline loops: CDR1 SGHRS, CDR2 YFSETQ. The CDR3 is made up of 15 amino acids. Trimming stripped 1 base from V and 2 bases from J, with 13 bases between. The DNA for the CDR3 is TGCGCCAGCAGCTTGCCGCAGGGAAGAACCTACGAGCAGTACTTC. It is translated as CASSLPQGRTYEQYF.

This clonotype was detected ten times or more. This rearrangement joins TRBV4-1 to TRBJ2-5, with 7 bases that match TRBD2. After removal of 4 bases from V and 2 bases from J, the junction contained 4 bases not matched to a gene. The CDR3 loop spans 14 amino acids. Germline V gene lookup returns CDR1 MGHRA and CDR2 YSYEKL. CDR3: CASSLGTIQETQYF. In DNA, the CDR3 is TGCGCCAGCAGCCTTGGGACTATACAAGAGACCCAGTACTTC.

By sample share, this clonotype is medium-sized (0.01 to 0.1%). J is TRBJ2-7 and V is TRBV20-1, with TRBD2 identical over 8 bases. Per the germline V gene, CDR1 is DFQATT and CDR2 is SNEGSKA (reference sequence). Unmatched junction bases numbered 4, after V lost 6 bases and J lost 0 bases. The CDR3 is 13 amino acids. The CDR3 loop is CSAEAGVSYEQYF. Here the CDR3 DNA reads TGCAGTGCCGAAGCGGGAGTCTCCTACGAGCAGTACTTC.

The chain recombines TRBV7-2 with TRBJ1-5; 7 bases map to TRBD1. Germline CDR1 SGHTA, CDR2 FQGNSA. V was clipped by 5 bases and J by 5 bases; unmatched bases: 9. This CDR3 is built from 15 residues. This CDR3 is CASSRQTGNDQPQHF. The CDR3, as DNA: TGTGCCAGCAGCAGACAGACAGGGAATGATCAGCCCCAGCATTTT.

This chain links TRBV20-1 with TRBJ2-5; TRBD2 matches at 13 bases. Trimming removed 3 bases from V and 4 bases from J; junction bases left unmatched: 5. The CDR3 covers 15 residues. The germline V gene has CDR1 DFQATT and CDR2 SNEGSKA (reference sequence). The chain's CDR3 is CSASGLAGVVETQYF. CDR3 coding DNA: TGCAGTGCTAGTGGACTAGCGGGAGTGGTAGAGACCCAGTACTTC.

As for this clonotype: A much larger clone is a single base away; this may be a read error. As DNA, the CDR3 is TGCAGCGCGGAAGGACGAGCTATCTACAATGAGCAGTTCTTC. Residues: CSAEGRAIYNEQFF. V is TRBV29-1 and J is TRBJ2-1; no definite D call. The CDR3 sequence is 14 residues long. Germline assignment: CDR1 SQVTM and CDR2 ANQGSEA. Trimming stripped 7 bases from V and 3 bases from J, with 16 bases between.

This chain connects TRBV6-2 or TRBV6-3 to TRBJ2-5, with TRBD1 matching 7 bases. The V and J ends lost 8 bases and 4 bases, in that order; junction bases with no gene match: 10. The CDR3 covers 14 residues. Germline V lookup: CDR1 MNHEY, CDR2 SVGEGT. CDR3 sequence: CASGVNRGGETQYF. In nucleotides, the CDR3 is TGTGCCAGCGGCGTTAACAGGGGTGGAGAGACCCAGTACTTC.

The CDR3 region is CASKVEPSNYGYTF. DNA of the CDR3: TGTGCCAGCAAGGTGGAACCCTCTAACTATGGCTACACCTTC. The chain recombines TRBV6-1 with TRBJ1-2; D gene ambiguous. Germline CDR1 reads MNHNS; CDR2 reads SASEGT. The ends were cut back, 7 bases at V and 0 bases at J, with 12 bases in the middle. This CDR3 contains 14 residues.

This chain connects TRBV10-3 to TRBJ2-7, with D perhaps TRBD2 (6 bases). CDR3 length: 12 amino acids. The germline V gene encodes CDR1 ENHRY and CDR2 SYGVKD. Trimming stripped 6 bases from V and 5 bases from J, with 11 bases between. The CDR3 here is CAIRAGGNEQYF. CDR3 nucleotide sequence: TGTGCCATCAGGGCGGGCGGGAACGAGCAGTACTTC.

This chain uses TRBV7-8 with TRBJ2-7; TRBD1 matches at 10 bases. Germline lookup yields CDR1 SGHVS and CDR2 FQNEAQ. The CDR3 contains 14 residues. Trimming took 6 bases from V and 3 from J; bases not matched to a gene: 5. CDR3 loop: CASRKTGGSYEQYF. As DNA, the CDR3 is TGTGCCAGCAGAAAGACAGGGGGCAGCTACGAGCAGTACTTC.

The genes are TRBV11-2 and TRBJ1-2; D may be TRBD1 (6 bases). Trimming removed 5 bases from V and 5 bases from J, with 12 bases in between. Germline values: CDR1 SGHAT, CDR2 FQNNGV. This CDR3 comprises 13 residues. CDR3 coding DNA: TGTGCCAGCAGCCTCCAGGGGAAATATGGCTACACCTTC. Translation: CASSLQGKYGYTF.

This clonotype was detected only once. The chain combines TRBV2 with TRBJ2-2; TRBD1 might be the D (6 bases). The germline gives CDR1 SNHLY, CDR2 FYNNEI. CDR3 size: 19 residues. The V gene lost 0 bases and the J gene lost 0 bases, with 17 bases spanning the gap. The CDR3 spells CASSEAFYDGQPNTGELFF. For the CDR3, the DNA is TGTGCCAGCAGTGAAGCGTTTTATGACGGACAGCCGAACACCGGGGAGCTGTTTTTT.

Concerning this clonotype: Its ends do not fully match the called genes, so a read error is possible. The CDR3 is CASSLEGSGASVLTF. The CDR3 nucleotides read TGTGCCAGCAGTCTCGAAGGCTCTGGGGCCAGCGTCCTGACTTTC. The V gene is TRBV27, the J gene TRBJ2-6; tentative D call: TRBD1 (5 bases). This CDR3 comprises 15 residues. Germline loops: CDR1 MNHEY, CDR2 SMNVEV (reference sequence).

The gene calls are TRBV6-6 and TRBJ2-5, with D perhaps matching TRBD1 (5 bases). The better agreement between TRBJ2-7 and the DNA end casts doubt on the J call. The CDR3 has 14 amino acids. Germline CDR1 MNHNY, CDR2 SVGAGI (reference sequence). CDR3 sequence reads: CASSYQGRESEQYF. Here the CDR3 DNA reads TGTGCCAGCAGTTATCAGGGCCGCGAATCCGAGCAGTACTTC.

The chain joins TRBV12-5 to TRBJ1-2; 7 bases match TRBD1. The trim removed 7 bases at V and 8 bases at J, leaving 10 bases unmatched. The CDR3 runs to 13 residues. Germline-derived CDR1 and CDR2 are LGHNT and FRNRAP. DNA for the CDR3: TGTGCTAGTGTTAACCTCAGGGGGGACGGCTACACCTTC. It specifies CASVNLRGDGYTF.

This clonotype was counted only a few times. The chain uses TRBV29-1 and TRBJ2-1; 7 bases align to TRBD2. The germline V gene has CDR1 SQVTM and CDR2 ANQGSEA. Trimming cost V 1 base and J 3 bases; bases outside gene matches: 6. This CDR3 comprises 15 residues. CDR3 DNA sequence: TGCAGCGTTGAAGGCCGGGGGGTTTACTACAATGAGCAGTTCTTC. It encodes CSVEGRGVYYNEQFF.

This chain joins TRBV6-4 and TRBJ2-1; 12 bases match TRBD2. This CDR3 has 16 residues. Germline V CDR1 and CDR2: MRHNA, SNTAGT. The ends lost 6 bases at V and 4 bases at J; junction bases unmatched: 7. CDR3 DNA sequence: TGTGCCAGCAGAAACCTAGCGGGAGGGCCTTACAATGAGCAGTTCTTC. This codes for CASRNLAGGPYNEQFF.

A note on this clonotype: One end of the junction does not line up with germline, which may come from a read error. The chain carries TRBV20-1 and TRBJ2-1; the D gene could be TRBD1 or TRBD2 (5 bases each). CDR1 and CDR2 (germline): DFQATT, SNEGSKA (reference sequence). CDR3 size: 17 residues. This CDR3 is CSARDPALAGTYNEQFF. The CDR3 DNA is TGCAGTGCTAGAGATCCGGCGCTAGCCGGGACCTATAATGAGCAGTTCTTC.

This clonotype showed up just a few times. The chain has TRBV20-1 and TRBJ2-3, with a weak D call TRBD2 (6 bases). V lost 6 bases and J lost 2, with 21 bases in between. The CDR3 is made up of 16 amino acids. Germline V gives CDR1 DFQATT, CDR2 SNEGSKA (reference sequence). Here the CDR3 reads CSAEGRLTGNTDTQYF. The CDR3 coding sequence is TGCAGTGCAGAAGGGAGGTTGACGGGAAACACAGATACGCAGTATTTT.

The chain combines TRBV9 with TRBJ2-1; 13 bases line up with TRBD2. The trim removed 4 bases at V and 7 bases at J, leaving 11 bases unmatched. The CDR3 covers 17 residues. Germline CDR1 SGDLS, CDR2 YYNGEE. The CDR3 reads CASSSYPGTSGVNEQFF. The CDR3 DNA sequence: TGTGCCAGCAGCTCCTACCCTGGGACTAGCGGGGTTAATGAGCAGTTCTTC.

The V call is TRBV6-1, the J call TRBJ2-2; D is perhaps TRBD2 (7 bases). Germline V lookup: CDR1 MNHNS, CDR2 SASEGT. V was pared by 5 bases and J by 4 bases, with 17 bases between. CDR3 length: 16 amino acids. The CDR3 sequence is CASSPLGGGATGELFF. The CDR3 nucleotides read TGTGCCAGCAGTCCCCTAGGTGGGGGGGCCACCGGGGAGCTGTTTTTT.

This clonotype showed up just a few times. The gene calls are TRBV20-1 and TRBJ2-7, with D maybe TRBD2 (6 bases). Trimming removed 0 bases from V and 5 bases from J, with 14 bases in between. Germline V gene sequence: CDR1 DFQATT, CDR2 SNEGSKA (reference sequence). This CDR3 region has 14 residues. The CDR3 sequence: CSARDSTSLDEQYF. The CDR3 DNA reads as TGCAGTGCTAGAGATTCGACTAGTCTCGACGAGCAGTACTTC.

This clonotype was picked up a small number of times. The chain recombines TRBV6-5 with TRBJ2-3, with D tentatively TRBD2 (6 bases). Trimming removed 7 bases from V and 1 base from J, with 15 bases in between. Per germline, CDR1 MNHEY and CDR2 SVGAGI. The CDR3 sequence is 15 residues long. The CDR3 DNA reads TGTGCCAGCACCAAGAATAGCGGAGGCACAGATACGCAGTATTTT. This codes for CASTKNSGGTDTQYF.